Each of the 3 T cell receptor beta chains below was sequenced from the same sample in a study of T cell changes during pregnancy in multiple sclerosis. The repertoire was sequenced with immunoSEQ multiplex PCR; TCRdb's copy has only in-frame clones and lacks some. The sample lists more than 80,000 clones, roughly nine tenths occurring once. Sequences were derived from PBMCs, sampled in the first trimester of pregnancy. The receptors originated from a female donor in good health, serving as a control in a pregnancy study. Some clones in this sample may be carry-over from other donors' samples.

V gene TRBV7-9 combines with J gene TRBJ2-1, with TRBD1 identical over 8 bases. CDR1 is SEHNR, CDR2 FQNEAQ, per germline (reference sequence). The ends lost 5 bases at V and 6 bases at J; junction bases unmatched: 3. This CDR3 has 13 residues. The CDR3 spells CASSDRGFNEQFF. As DNA, the CDR3 is TGTGCCAGCAGCGACAGGGGTTTCAATGAGCAGTTCTTC.

The genes are TRBV15 and TRBJ1-4; D unresolved. Trimming shortened V by 0 bases and J by 5 bases, and 10 bases separated the two germline ends. CDR3 length: 15 amino acids. Looked up from germline, CDR1 is LNHNV and CDR2 is YYDKDF (reference sequence). CDR3 nucleotide sequence: TGTGCCACCAGCAGAGATCCAGGTTCAAATGAAAAACTGTTTTTT. It specifies CATSRDPGSNEKLFF.

This chain connects TRBV19 to TRBJ2-1; the match to TRBD1 covers 7 bases. The CDR3 is 14 residues long. Germline assignment: CDR1 LNHDA and CDR2 SQIVND (reference sequence). The V and J ends lost 3 bases and 2 bases, in that order; junction bases with no gene match: 1. The CDR3 here is CASSIGTAYNEQFF. CDR3 DNA sequence: TGTGCCAGTAGTATCGGGACAGCCTACAATGAGCAGTTCTTC.